These 20 T cell receptor gamma chains originate from one sample sequenced in a study of gamma-delta chains in newborns, infants, children. TCRdb redid the clone calls on the reads with CATT. The sample includes 2,000 to 2,500 gamma-chain clones, under 55% of them seen just once. Input material: blood. The source of these receptors is a child who was a newborn, infant or young child, either healthy, febrile or measles-vaccinated (not recorded which).

This clone has only a few counts. V usage is TRGV5 and J usage is TRGJP2. TCRdb records no J gene; here it was assigned by comparing the DNA to germline. Trimming took 0 bases from V and 5 from J; bases not matched to a gene: 6. The germline gives CDR1 VINAFY, CDR2 YDVSNSKD. This CDR3 contains 15 residues. For the CDR3, the DNA is TGTGCCACCTGGGACAGGCCTAAAAGTGATTGGATCAAGACGTTT. Protein: CATWDRPKSDWIKTF.

As concerns this clone: The germline gene is not matched at one end of the junction; a read error may be the cause. The chain uses TRGV4 and TRGJ1 or TRGJ2. The J gene was missing in TCRdb and was found by matching the end of the DNA to germline. The CDR3 loop spans 13 amino acids. Looked up from germline, CDR1 is EGSTGY and CDR2 is YDSYTSSV. Here the CDR3 DNA reads TGTGCCACCTGGGATGAGAATTACTATAAGAAACTCTTT. Translation gives CATWDENYYKKLF.

This clone was seen more than once but under ten times. V gene TRGV2 combines with J gene TRGJP2. The CDR3 extends over 16 amino acids. Germline V gene data show CDR1 as EGSNGY and CDR2 as YDSYNSKV. V was clipped by 1 base and J by 3 bases; unmatched bases: 8. CDR3 in amino acids: CATWDGPFGSDWIKTF. CDR3 coding DNA: TGTGCCACCTGGGACGGACCCTTTGGTAGTGATTGGATCAAGACGTTT.

With respect to this clone: This same CDR3 is encoded by further DNA sequences in the sample. J is TRGJ1 or TRGJ2 and V is TRGV3. Assignment of the J gene here rests on matching the DNA to germline, because TCRdb gives none. V was pared by 3 bases and J by 0 bases, with 5 bases of the junction left unmatched. There are 14 residues in the CDR3. The V gene's germline CDR1 is VTNTFY and CDR2 YDVSTARD (reference sequence). The CDR3 here is CATWDRPNYYKKLF. The CDR3 DNA reads as TGTGCCACCTGGGACCGACCGAATTATTATAAGAAACTCTTT.

V is TRGV3 and J is TRGJ1 or TRGJ2. TCRdb does not report a J gene; here it was assigned by matching the DNA to germline references. This CDR3 is built from 13 residues. Trimming took 0 bases from V and 7 from J; bases not matched to a gene: 6. Germline loops: CDR1 VTNTFY, CDR2 YDVSTARD (reference sequence). The CDR3 coding sequence is TGTGCCACCTGGGACAGGCGCCACTATAAGAAACTCTTT. It specifies CATWDRRHYKKLF.

V gene TRGV3 was called; the J gene was not. CDR1 and CDR2 from the germline V gene are VTNTFY and YDVSTARD (reference sequence). The CDR3 extends over 13 amino acids. CDR3 DNA sequence: TGTGCCACCTGGGACAGGCGAGATTGGATCAGGACGTTT. Its protein is CATWDRRDWIRTF.

This clone turned up a few times. This chain joins TRGV4 and TRGJ1 or TRGJ2. No J gene was available from TCRdb, and it was assigned here by a germline match of the DNA. This CDR3 is built from 12 residues. Germline CDR1 EGSTGY, CDR2 YDSYTSSV. The junction had 6 bases not matched to a gene; V was cut back by 3 bases and J by 7 bases. The CDR3, as DNA: TGTGCCACCTGGGATCGGGCCTATAAGAAACTCTTT. It is translated as CATWDRAYKKLF.

The rearrangement joins TRGV8 to TRGJ1 or TRGJ2. The J gene, missing from TCRdb, was assigned here through DNA to germline matching. V lost 0 bases, J lost 4 bases, and 3 bases stayed unmatched. The CDR3 length is 13 residues. The germline CDR1 and CDR2 sequences are VENAVY and YDSYNSRV. Here the CDR3 reads CATWDRRYYKKLF. The CDR3 DNA follows: TGTGCCACCTGGGATAGGCGATATTATAAGAAACTCTTT.

The V and J genes are TRGV8 and TRGJ1 or TRGJ2. Germline loops: CDR1 VENAVY, CDR2 YDSYNSRV. Trimming at V came to 9 bases and at J to 3 bases, leaving 5 bases not matched to a gene. There are 11 residues in the CDR3. CDR3 nucleotide sequence: TGTGCCACCCCGATTTATTATAAGAAACTCTTT. This sequence encodes CATPIYYKKLF.

This clone occurred a few times. The genes are TRGV2 and TRGJ1 or TRGJ2. V dropped 2 bases and J dropped 8; count of bases not matched to a gene: 6. This CDR3 contains 12 residues. Germline CDR1 and CDR2: EGSNGY and YDSYNSKV. DNA of the CDR3: TGTGCCACCTGGGACGCCACGAATAAGAAACTCTTT. Amino acid sequence: CATWDATNKKLF.

This clone turned up a few times. The chain uses TRGV8 and TRGJ1 or TRGJ2. The J gene was not available in TCRdb and was assigned here by matching the DNA to germline segments. Per the germline V gene, CDR1 is VENAVY and CDR2 is YDSYNSRV. This CDR3 has 11 amino acids. V was pared by 0 bases and J by 11 bases, with 4 bases of the junction left unmatched. The CDR3 DNA is TGTGCCACCTGGGATAGGCTCGAGAAACTCTTT. Translated: CATWDRLEKLF.

As concerns this clone: Relative to the germline gene, one junction end is altered; a read error may explain this. The chain is built from TRGV4 and TRGJ1 or TRGJ2. Because TCRdb records no J gene, it was assigned here through a match of the DNA to germline. CDR3 length: 11 amino acids. CDR1 and CDR2 (germline): EGSTGY, YDSYTSSV. The CDR3 DNA reads TGTGCCACCCGGGATTACTATAAGAAACTCTTT. Translation: CATRDYYKKLF.

As for this clone: Within the sample, other DNA sequences also encode this same CDR3. The chain couples TRGV4 to TRGJ1 or TRGJ2. This CDR3 is 13 amino acids long. The germline V gene encodes CDR1 EGSTGY and CDR2 YDSYTSSV. With V trimmed by 1 base and J by 4 bases, 4 bases remained unmatched. The CDR3 protein is CATWDGPYYKKLF. The CDR3 coding sequence is TGTGCCACCTGGGATGGACCCTATTATAAGAAACTCTTT.

This clone came up a few times. The rearrangement uses TRGV8 and TRGJ1 or TRGJ2. This CDR3 contains 12 residues. CDR1 VENAVY and CDR2 YDSYNSRV come from the germline V gene. The ends lost 3 bases at V and 7 bases at J; junction bases unmatched: 6. The CDR3 nucleotides are TGTGCCACCTGGGATTCGCAATATAAGAAACTCTTT. Its translation: CATWDSQYKKLF.

This chain joins TRGV4 and TRGJ1 or TRGJ2. TCRdb records no J gene; here it was assigned by comparing the DNA to germline. The length of the CDR3 is 15 residues. Germline V CDR1 and CDR2: EGSTGY, YDSYTSSV. Losses at the gene ends were 2 bases for V and 4 bases for J; bases not matched to a gene: 11. The chain's CDR3 is CATWDAIWRYYKKLF. CDR3 bases: TGTGCCACCTGGGATGCCATATGGAGGTATTATAAGAAACTCTTT.

In regard to this clone: Additional DNA sequences in this sample encode the identical CDR3. This rearrangement joins TRGV4 to TRGJ1 or TRGJ2. The J gene is absent in TCRdb and was assigned here via DNA matching to germline. This CDR3 has 14 amino acids. From germline, CDR1 is EGSTGY and CDR2 YDSYTSSV. V dropped 0 bases and J dropped 2; count of bases not matched to a gene: 4. The CDR3 reads CATWDGPDYYKKLF. In nucleotides, the CDR3 is TGTGCCACCTGGGATGGGCCAGATTATTATAAGAAACTCTTT.

Regarding this clone: The sample contains more than one DNA sequence encoding this CDR3. This chain uses TRGV4 with TRGJ1 or TRGJ2. The J gene, missing from TCRdb, was assigned here through DNA to germline matching. V lost 0 bases, J lost 12 bases, and 5 bases stayed unmatched. In germline, CDR1 is EGSTGY, CDR2 YDSYTSSV. The CDR3 length is 11 residues. The CDR3 loop is CATWDGRGKLF. In DNA, the CDR3 is TGTGCCACCTGGGATGGGCGAGGGAAACTCTTT.

This rearrangement joins TRGV4 to TRGJ1 or TRGJ2. The J gene was not available in TCRdb and was assigned here by matching the DNA to germline segments. Germline lookup yields CDR1 EGSTGY and CDR2 YDSYTSSV. J gave up 1 base and V 5 bases, and 8 bases lay outside the gene matches. This CDR3 comprises 14 residues. The CDR3 DNA reads as TGTGCCACCTGGGGTAGACCTAATTATTATAAGAAACTCTTT. Translating it yields CATWGRPNYYKKLF.

This clone has a handful of counts. Other DNA sequences in this sample translate to the same CDR3. The chain joins TRGV4 to TRGJP2. No J gene is reported in TCRdb; it was inferred here by comparing the DNA with germline. The V and J ends lost 5 bases and 8 bases, in that order; junction bases with no gene match: 11. The CDR3 length is 14 residues. Germline CDR1 reads EGSTGY; CDR2 reads YDSYTSSV. CDR3 residues: CATWGGSPDWIKTF. Written as DNA, the CDR3 is TGTGCCACCTGGGGGGGGAGTCCCGATTGGATCAAGACGTTT.

Of note for this clone: An end of the junction does not agree with germline; a read error may underlie this. The chain recombines TRGV4 with TRGJ1 or TRGJ2. The J gene is absent in TCRdb and was assigned here via DNA matching to germline. Looked up from germline, CDR1 is EGSTGY and CDR2 is YDSYTSSV. This CDR3 region has 13 residues. In nucleotides, the CDR3 is TGTGCCACCCGGGATGGGCTGGTTCATAAGAAACTCTTT. This translates into CATRDGLVHKKLF.